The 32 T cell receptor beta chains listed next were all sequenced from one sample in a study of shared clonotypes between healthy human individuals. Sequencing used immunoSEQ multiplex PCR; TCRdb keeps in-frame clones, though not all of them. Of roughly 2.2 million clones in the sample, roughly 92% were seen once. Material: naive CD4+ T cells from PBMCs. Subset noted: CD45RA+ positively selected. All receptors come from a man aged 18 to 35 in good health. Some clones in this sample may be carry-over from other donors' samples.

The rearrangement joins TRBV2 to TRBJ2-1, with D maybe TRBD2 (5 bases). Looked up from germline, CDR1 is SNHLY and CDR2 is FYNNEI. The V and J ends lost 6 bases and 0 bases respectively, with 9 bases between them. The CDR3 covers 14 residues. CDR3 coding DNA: TGTGCCAGCAGCCCGGGGAGCTCCTACAATGAGCAGTTCTTC. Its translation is CASSPGSSYNEQFF. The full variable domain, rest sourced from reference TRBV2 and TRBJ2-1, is EPEVTQTPSHQVTQMGQEVILRCVPISNHLYFYWYRQILGQKVEFLVSFYNNEISEKSEIFDDQFSVERPDGSNFTLKIRSTKLEDSAMYFCASSPGSSYNEQFFGPGTRLTVL.

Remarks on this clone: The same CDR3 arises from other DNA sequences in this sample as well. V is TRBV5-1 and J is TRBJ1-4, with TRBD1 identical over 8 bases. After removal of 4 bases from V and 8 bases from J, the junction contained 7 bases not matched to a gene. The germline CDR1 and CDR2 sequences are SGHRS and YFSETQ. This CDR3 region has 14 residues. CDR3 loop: CASSLQGAGEKLFF. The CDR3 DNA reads TGCGCCAGCAGCCTTCAGGGGGCGGGGGAAAAACTGTTTTTT. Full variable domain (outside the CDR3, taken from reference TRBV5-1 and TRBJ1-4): KAGVTQTPRYLIKTRGQQVTLSCSPISGHRSVSWYQQTPGQGLQFLFEYFSETQRNKGNFPGRFSGRQFSNSRSEMNVSTLELGDSALYLCASSLQGAGEKLFFGSGTQLSVL.

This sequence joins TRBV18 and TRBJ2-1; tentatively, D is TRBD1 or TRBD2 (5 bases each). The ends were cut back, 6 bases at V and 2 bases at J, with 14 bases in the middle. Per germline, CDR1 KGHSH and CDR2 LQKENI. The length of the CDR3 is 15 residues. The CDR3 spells CASSNSGTAYNEQFF. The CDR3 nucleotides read TGTGCCAGCTCCAATTCCGGGACGGCCTACAATGAGCAGTTCTTC. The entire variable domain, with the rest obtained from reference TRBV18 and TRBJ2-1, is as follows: NAGVMQNPRHLVRRRGQEARLRCSPMKGHSHVYWYRQLPEEGLKFMVYLQKENIIDESGMPKERFSAEFPKEGPSILRIQQVVRGDSAAYFCASSNSGTAYNEQFFGPGTRLTVL.

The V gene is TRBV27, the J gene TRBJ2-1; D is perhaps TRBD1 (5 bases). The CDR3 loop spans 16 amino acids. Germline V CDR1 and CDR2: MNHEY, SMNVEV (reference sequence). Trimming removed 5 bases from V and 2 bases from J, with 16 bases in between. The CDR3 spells CASSLTFDSPYNEQFF. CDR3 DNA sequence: TGTGCCAGCAGTCTTACGTTTGACAGCCCCTACAATGAGCAGTTCTTC.

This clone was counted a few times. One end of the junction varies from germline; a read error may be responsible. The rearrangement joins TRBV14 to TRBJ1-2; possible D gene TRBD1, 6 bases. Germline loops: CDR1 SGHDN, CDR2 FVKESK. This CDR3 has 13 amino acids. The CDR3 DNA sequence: TGTGCCAGCAGCCAACAACGACATGGGCCGGGGGCATTC. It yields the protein CASSQQRHGPGAF. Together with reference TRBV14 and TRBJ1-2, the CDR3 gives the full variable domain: EAGVTQFPSHSVIEKGQTVTLRCDPISGHDNLYWYRRVMGKEIKFLLHFVKESKQDESGMPNNRFLAERTGGTYSTLKVQPAELEDSGVYFCASSQQRHGPGAFGSGTRLTVV.

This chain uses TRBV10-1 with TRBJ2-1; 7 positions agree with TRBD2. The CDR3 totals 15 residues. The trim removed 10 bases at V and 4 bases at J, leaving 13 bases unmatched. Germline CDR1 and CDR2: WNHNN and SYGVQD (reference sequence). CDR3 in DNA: TGCGCCACCGGGAGTAGTCAGCGGGGTTACAATGAGCAGTTCTTC. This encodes CATGSSQRGYNEQFF.

CDR3 sequence reads: CASSRGGAAYEQYF. Here the CDR3 DNA reads TGTGCCAGCAGCAGGGGGGGGGCGGCCTACGAGCAGTACTTC. This chain links TRBV6-6 with TRBJ2-7; D may correspond to TRBD1 or TRBD2 (7 bases each). This CDR3 comprises 14 residues. Germline-derived CDR1 and CDR2 are MNHNY and SVGAGI (reference sequence). Trimming left V 6 bases short and J 2 bases short, with 14 bases between.

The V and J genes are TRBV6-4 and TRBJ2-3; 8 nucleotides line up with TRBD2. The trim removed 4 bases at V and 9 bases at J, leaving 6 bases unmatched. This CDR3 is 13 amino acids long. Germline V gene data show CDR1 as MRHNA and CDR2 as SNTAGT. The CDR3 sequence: CASSAGSGTTQYF. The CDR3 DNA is TGTGCCAGCAGTGCCGGTAGCGGGACAACGCAGTATTTT.

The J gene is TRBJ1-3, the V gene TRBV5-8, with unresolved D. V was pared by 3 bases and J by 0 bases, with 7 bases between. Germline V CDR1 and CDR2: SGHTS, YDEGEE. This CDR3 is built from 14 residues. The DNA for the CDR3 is TGTGCCAGCAGCTCCTGGGGCTCTGGAAACACCATATATTTT. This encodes CASSSWGSGNTIYF.

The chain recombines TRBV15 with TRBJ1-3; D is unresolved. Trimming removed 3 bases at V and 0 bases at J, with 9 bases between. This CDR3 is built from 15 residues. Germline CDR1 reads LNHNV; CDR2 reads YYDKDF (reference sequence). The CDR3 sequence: CATSRKRDSGNTIYF. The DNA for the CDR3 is TGTGCCACCAGCAGGAAAAGAGACTCTGGAAACACCATATATTTT.

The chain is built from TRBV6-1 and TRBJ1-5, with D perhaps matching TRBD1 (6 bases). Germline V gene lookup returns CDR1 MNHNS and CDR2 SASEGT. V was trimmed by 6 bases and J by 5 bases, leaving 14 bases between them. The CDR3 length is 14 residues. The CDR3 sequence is CASRPMDSYQPQHF. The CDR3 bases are TGTGCCAGCAGACCGATGGACAGTTATCAGCCCCAGCATTTT.

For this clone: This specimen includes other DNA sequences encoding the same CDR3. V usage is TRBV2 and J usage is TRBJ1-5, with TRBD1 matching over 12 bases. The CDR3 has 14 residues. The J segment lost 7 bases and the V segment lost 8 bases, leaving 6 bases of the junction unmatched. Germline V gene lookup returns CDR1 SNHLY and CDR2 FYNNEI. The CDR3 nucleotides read TGTGCCAGCTCCGGGACAGGGGGCAGCCAGCCCCAGCATTTT. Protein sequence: CASSGTGGSQPQHF.

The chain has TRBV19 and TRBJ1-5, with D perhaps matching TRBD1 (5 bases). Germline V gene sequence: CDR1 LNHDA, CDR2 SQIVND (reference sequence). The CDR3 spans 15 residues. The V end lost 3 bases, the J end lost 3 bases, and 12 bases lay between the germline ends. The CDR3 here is CASSILEGLNQPQHF. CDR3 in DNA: TGTGCCAGTAGTATTCTTGAGGGGCTCAATCAGCCCCAGCATTTT. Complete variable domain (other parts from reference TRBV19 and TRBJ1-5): DGGITQSPKYLFRKEGQNVTLSCEQNLNHDAMYWYRQDPGQGLRLIYYSQIVNDFQKGDIAEGYSVSREKKESFPLTVTSAQKNPTAFYLCASSILEGLNQPQHFGDGTRLSIL.

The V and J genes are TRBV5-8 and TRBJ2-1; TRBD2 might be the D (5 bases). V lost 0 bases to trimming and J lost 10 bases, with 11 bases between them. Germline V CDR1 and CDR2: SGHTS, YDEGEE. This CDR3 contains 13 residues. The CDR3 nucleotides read TGTGCCAGCAGCTTGGAGCGGAGCGGCGAGCAGTTCTTC. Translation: CASSLERSGEQFF. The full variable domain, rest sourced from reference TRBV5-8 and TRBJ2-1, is EAGVTQSPTHLIKTRGQQATLRCSPISGHTSVYWYQQALGLGLQFLLWYDEGEERNRGNFPPRFSGRQFPNYSSELNVNALELEDSALYLCASSLERSGEQFFGPGTRLTVL.

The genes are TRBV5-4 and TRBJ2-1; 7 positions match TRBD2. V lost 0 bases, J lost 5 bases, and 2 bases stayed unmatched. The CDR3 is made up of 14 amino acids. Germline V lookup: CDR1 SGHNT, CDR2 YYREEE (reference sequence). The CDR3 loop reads CASSLELANNEQFF. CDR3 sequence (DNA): TGTGCCAGCAGCTTGGAACTAGCGAACAATGAGCAGTTCTTC.

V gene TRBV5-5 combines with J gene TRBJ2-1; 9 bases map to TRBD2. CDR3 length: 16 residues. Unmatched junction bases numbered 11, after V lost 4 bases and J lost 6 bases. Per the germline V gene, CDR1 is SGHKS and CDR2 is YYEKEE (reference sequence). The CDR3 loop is CASSLLAGATLNEQFF. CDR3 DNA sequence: TGTGCCAGCAGCCTCTTAGCGGGAGCGACCCTCAATGAGCAGTTCTTC.

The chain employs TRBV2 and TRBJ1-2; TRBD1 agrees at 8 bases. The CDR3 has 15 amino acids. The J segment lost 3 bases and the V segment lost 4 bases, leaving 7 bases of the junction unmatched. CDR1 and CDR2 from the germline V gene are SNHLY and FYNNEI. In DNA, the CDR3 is TGTGCCAGCAGTGGAGTGGAGACAGGGGACTATGGCTACACCTTC. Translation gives CASSGVETGDYGYTF.

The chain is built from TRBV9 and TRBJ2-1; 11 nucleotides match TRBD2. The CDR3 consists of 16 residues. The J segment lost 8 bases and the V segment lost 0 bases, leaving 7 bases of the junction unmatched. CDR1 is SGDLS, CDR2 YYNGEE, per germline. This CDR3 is CASSVDGSGRAYEQFF. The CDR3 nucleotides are TGTGCCAGCAGCGTAGACGGTAGCGGGAGGGCTTATGAGCAGTTCTTC.

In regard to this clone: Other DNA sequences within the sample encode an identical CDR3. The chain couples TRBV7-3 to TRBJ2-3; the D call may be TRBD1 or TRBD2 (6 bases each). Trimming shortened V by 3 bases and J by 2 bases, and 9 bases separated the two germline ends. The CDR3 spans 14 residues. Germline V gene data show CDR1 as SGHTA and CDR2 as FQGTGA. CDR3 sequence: CASSFGGATDTQYF. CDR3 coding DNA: TGTGCCAGCAGCTTCGGGGGCGCCACAGATACGCAGTATTTT.

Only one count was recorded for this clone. The CDR3 loop reads CASSYSRRQPQHF. The CDR3 nucleotides read TGTGCCAGCAGTTACTCGAGACGGCAGCCCCAGCATTTT. The chain employs TRBV6-6 and TRBJ1-5; no clear D. Germline assignment: CDR1 MNHNY and CDR2 SVGAGI (reference sequence). This CDR3 spans 13 amino acids. V dropped 0 bases and J dropped 7 bases, with 7 bases sitting between them.

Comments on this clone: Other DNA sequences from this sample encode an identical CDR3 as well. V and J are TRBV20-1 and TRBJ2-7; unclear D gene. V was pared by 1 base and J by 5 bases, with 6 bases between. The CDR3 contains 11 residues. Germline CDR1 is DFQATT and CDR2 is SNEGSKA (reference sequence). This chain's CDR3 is CSARVQNEQYF. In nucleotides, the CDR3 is TGCAGTGCTAGAGTACAGAACGAGCAGTACTTC.

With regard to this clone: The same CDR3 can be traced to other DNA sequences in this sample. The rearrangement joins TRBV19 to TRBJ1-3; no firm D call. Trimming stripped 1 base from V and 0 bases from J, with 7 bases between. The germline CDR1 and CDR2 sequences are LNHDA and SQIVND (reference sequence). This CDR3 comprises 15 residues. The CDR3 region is CASSIARSSGNTIYF. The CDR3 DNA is TGTGCCAGTAGTATAGCCCGGAGCTCTGGAAACACCATATATTTT. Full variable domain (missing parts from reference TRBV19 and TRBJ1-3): DGGITQSPKYLFRKEGQNVTLSCEQNLNHDAMYWYRQDPGQGLRLIYYSQIVNDFQKGDIAEGYSVSREKKESFPLTVTSAQKNPTAFYLCASSIARSSGNTIYFGEGSWLTVV.

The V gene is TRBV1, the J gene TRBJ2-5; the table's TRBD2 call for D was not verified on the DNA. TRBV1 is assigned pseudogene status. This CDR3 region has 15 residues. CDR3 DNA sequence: TGCACCAGCAGCTCACGGGAAGTGTACCAAGAGACCCAGTACTTC. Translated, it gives CTSSSREVYQETQYF.

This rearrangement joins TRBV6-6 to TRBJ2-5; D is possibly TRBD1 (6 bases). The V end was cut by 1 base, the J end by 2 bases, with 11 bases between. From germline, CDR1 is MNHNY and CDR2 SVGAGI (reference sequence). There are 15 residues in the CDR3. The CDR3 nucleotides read TGTGCCAGCAGTTACTTTGCTAGGGGGCAAGAGACCCAGTACTTC. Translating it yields CASSYFARGQETQYF.

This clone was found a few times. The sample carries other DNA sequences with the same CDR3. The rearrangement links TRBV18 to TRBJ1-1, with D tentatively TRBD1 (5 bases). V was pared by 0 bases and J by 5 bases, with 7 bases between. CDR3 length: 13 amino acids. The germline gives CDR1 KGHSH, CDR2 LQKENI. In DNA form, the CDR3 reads TGTGCCAGCTCACCACCGGGGCGGACTGAAGCTTTCTTT. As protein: CASSPPGRTEAFF.

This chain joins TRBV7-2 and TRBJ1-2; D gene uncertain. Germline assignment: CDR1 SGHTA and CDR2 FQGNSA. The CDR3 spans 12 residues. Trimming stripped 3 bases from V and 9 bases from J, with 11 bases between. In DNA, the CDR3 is TGTGCCAGCAGCTTTCTGGGTGGGAGCTACACCTTC. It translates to CASSFLGGSYTF.

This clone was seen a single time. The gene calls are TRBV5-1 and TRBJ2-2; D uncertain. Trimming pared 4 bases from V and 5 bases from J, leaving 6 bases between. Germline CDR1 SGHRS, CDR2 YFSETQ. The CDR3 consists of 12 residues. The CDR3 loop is CASSPLTGELFF. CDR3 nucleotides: TGCGCCAGCAGCCCCCTGACCGGGGAGCTGTTTTTT. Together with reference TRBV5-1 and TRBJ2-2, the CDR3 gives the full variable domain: KAGVTQTPRYLIKTRGQQVTLSCSPISGHRSVSWYQQTPGQGLQFLFEYFSETQRNKGNFPGRFSGRQFSNSRSEMNVSTLELGDSALYLCASSPLTGELFFGEGSRLTVL.

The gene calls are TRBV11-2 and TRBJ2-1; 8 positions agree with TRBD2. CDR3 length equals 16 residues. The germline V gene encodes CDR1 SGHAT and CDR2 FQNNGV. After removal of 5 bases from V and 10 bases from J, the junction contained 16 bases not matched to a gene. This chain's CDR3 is CASSRGLRDSGGEQFF. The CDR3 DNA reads TGTGCCAGCAGCCGAGGGCTCCGGGACTCGGGAGGGGAGCAGTTCTTC. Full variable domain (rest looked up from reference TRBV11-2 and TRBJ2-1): EAGVAQSPRYKIIEKRQSVAFWCNPISGHATLYWYQQILGQGPKLLIQFQNNGVVDDSQLPKDRFSAERLKGVDSTLKIQPAKLEDSAVYLCASSRGLRDSGGEQFFGPGTRLTVL.

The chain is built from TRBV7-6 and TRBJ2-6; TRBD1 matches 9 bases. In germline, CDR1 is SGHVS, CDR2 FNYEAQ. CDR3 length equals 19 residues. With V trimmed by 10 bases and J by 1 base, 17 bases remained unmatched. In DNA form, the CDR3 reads TGTGCCATCAAGACATTCCCGGGACAGGGATTGTCTGGGGCCAACGTCCTGACTTTC. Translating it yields CAIKTFPGQGLSGANVLTF.

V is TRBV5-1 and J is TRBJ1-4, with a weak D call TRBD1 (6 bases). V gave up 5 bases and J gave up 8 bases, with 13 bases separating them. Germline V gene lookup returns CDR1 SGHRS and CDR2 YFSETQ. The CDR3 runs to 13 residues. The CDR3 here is CASRQGEGEKLFF. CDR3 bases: TGCGCCAGCAGACAGGGTGAAGGGGAAAAACTGTTTTTT.

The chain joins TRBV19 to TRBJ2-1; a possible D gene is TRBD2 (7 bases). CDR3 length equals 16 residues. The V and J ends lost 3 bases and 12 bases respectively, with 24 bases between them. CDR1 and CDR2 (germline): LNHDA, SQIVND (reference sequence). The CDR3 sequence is CASSIGSPSGGGGQFF. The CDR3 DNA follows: TGTGCCAGTAGTATTGGGTCCCCATCCGGGGGAGGGGGGCAGTTCTTC.

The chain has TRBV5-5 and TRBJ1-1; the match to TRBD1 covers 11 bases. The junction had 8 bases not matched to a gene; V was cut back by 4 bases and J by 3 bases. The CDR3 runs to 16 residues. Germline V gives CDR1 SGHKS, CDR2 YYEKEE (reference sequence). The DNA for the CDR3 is TGTGCCAGCAGCGCAAAGGGACAGGGGGATGACACTGAAGCTTTCTTT. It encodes CASSAKGQGDDTEAFF.